This note documents a single T cell receptor beta chain sequence. There is no known antigen for this receptor. Per-base qualities were not stored, and no clone one base away is much larger. This sample was taken from a study of blood T cell repertoires in COVID-19 (dated by TCRdb to 2018 to 2020). For the study in its entirety: Samples from collaborators originated in the United States, Italy and Spain and spanned both the acute and convalescent phases of COVID-19. The prospective study material was composed of cDNA or gDNA derived from T cells, B-cell-depleted T cells, or PBMCs. Subjects who had been exposed to COVID-19, were actively infected with it, or had recovered from it provided the deeply sampled blood TCRbeta repertoires that made up the dataset. A freely available public database, intended as a resource for researchers studying the immune response to SARS-CoV-2, is where the repertoires were released. Samples came from the ongoing ImmuneRACE study (first 160 participants) plus 1,254 subjects from 6 global collaborators. A de-identified subject ID, COVID-19 status, age in years and sex were almost always included in the sample metadata. HLA class I and class II types, where available, came from metadata supplied by the sample provider rather than from assay-based typing.

Participants in the prospective study were enrolled through a virtual design, were aged roughly 18 to 100 years, and lived in 24 United States geographic areas. In the prospective study, participants were assigned to cohorts based on the clinical history participants reported in a screening survey and a study questionnaire. Recovered participants in ImmuneRACE Cohort 3 were defined by two consecutive negative NP/OP PCR tests, clearance by a healthcare professional, or resolution of symptoms. In the prospective study, mobile phlebotomists collected whole blood, serum and a nasopharyngeal or oropharyngeal swab from each participant. Over a roughly 2-month period, participants in the prospective study had the option of providing additional blood draws and questionnaires. Before DNA extraction, blood samples from the prospective study were shipped at room temperature or frozen. The CDR3 numbers 14 residues from cysteine through phenylalanine. Of all the DNA, just the CDR3 is kept, 42 bases in frame from base 1. CDR1 is given as DFQATT and CDR2 as SNEGSKA, both from the germline V gene (reference sequence). Relative to germline, V is missing 3 bases and J is missing 5 bases, with 7 bases of the junction outside any gene match.

TCRbeta CDR3 regions were amplified from genomic DNA by means of the immunoSEQ Assay, a bias-controlled multiplex PCR. The source study handled its data this way. Nucleated cell counts per sample were estimated from amplification of reference gene primers within the assay. To quantify the absolute abundance of each unique TCRbeta CDR3 rearrangement, sequence reads were collapsed and filtered. For each sample, productive Simpson clonality was calculated as the square root of Simpson's diversity index across productive rearrangements. TCRdb took over this immuneACCESS table, retaining in-frame rearrangements with V and J assigned. Such tables are incomplete; in checked studies, under half of the missing clones stem from an unresolved V gene, and the remainder is unexplained. That table is the source of V, J and clone size, and D and trimming were worked out from the DNA. The table for this sample lists about 64,000 clones; around 90% of them were counted only once. The ten largest clones capture around 10% of the sample.

Overall study outcomes, separate from this receptor: The quantity of clinical and demographic metadata differed by source and by participant and was supplied without curation.

The chain joins TRBV20-1 to TRBJ2-5, with TRBD2 identical over 9 junction bases. This TCR came from a woman aged 40 to 49 who had recovered from COVID-19. Material: PBMCs or T cells enriched from blood (not recorded which). DNA sequence: TGCAGTGCTAGTGCGGGGGGGCCGGGGGAGACCCAGTACTTC. Its translation reads: CSASAGGPGETQYF.